Presented here are 32 T cell receptor beta chains from one specimen sequenced in a study of cytomegalovirus exposure and HLA in healthy donors. The PCR used 60 Vbeta and 13 Jbeta primers. The table came from immunoSEQ multiplex PCR; TCRdb's copy has only in-frame clones and leaves some out. This sample has 90,000 to 150,000 clones, with about 79% found just once. Sequencing used PBMCs. These receptors all stem from a human donor in good health.

This clone was found once. This chain uses TRBV6-1 with TRBJ1-5; 8 bases are a match to TRBD1. Trimming at V came to 4 bases and at J to 6 bases, leaving 2 bases not matched to a gene. Germline V gives CDR1 MNHNS, CDR2 SASEGT. The CDR3 sequence is 13 residues long. CDR3 DNA sequence: TGTGCCAGCAGTGGGACAGGGATTCAGCCCCAGCATTTT. Translated: CASSGTGIQPQHF.

The chain combines TRBV5-4 with TRBJ2-1, with 12 bases fitting TRBD2. CDR3 length: 14 residues. Germline V lookup: CDR1 SGHNT, CDR2 YYREEE (reference sequence). Losses at the gene ends were 2 bases for V and 15 bases for J; bases not matched to a gene: 9. Here the CDR3 reads CASSLTSGGSRAFF. The CDR3 DNA is TGTGCCAGCAGCTTAACTAGCGGGGGGTCTAGAGCGTTCTTC.

The chain combines TRBV6-6 with TRBJ2-7, with TRBD2 identical over 8 bases. From germline, CDR1 is MNHNY and CDR2 SVGAGI (reference sequence). J lost 5 bases, V lost 11 bases, and 14 bases had no gene match. There are 14 residues in the CDR3. This CDR3 is CALRGSGESNEQYF. CDR3 DNA: TGTGCCCTAAGGGGTAGCGGGGAGTCGAACGAGCAGTACTTC.

V is TRBV27 and J is TRBJ1-4; 8 bases align to TRBD1. Germline CDR1 reads MNHEY; CDR2 reads SMNVEV (reference sequence). This CDR3 contains 17 residues. V was pared by 0 bases and J by 0 bases, with 3 bases of the junction left unmatched. CDR3 nucleotide sequence: TGTGCCAGCAGTTTATCGGACAGGGTCACAACTAATGAAAAACTGTTTTTT. Protein product: CASSLSDRVTTNEKLFF.

The chain employs TRBV28 and TRBJ2-7; a possible D gene is TRBD2 (6 bases). The CDR3 contains 13 residues. Germline CDR1 MDHEN, CDR2 SYDVKM. V was trimmed by 5 bases and J by 12 bases, leaving 20 bases between them. Here the CDR3 DNA reads TGTGCCAGCAGTCCTTCGTTCTCCGGGACTCCGTACTTC. Amino acid sequence: CASSPSFSGTPYF.

This chain uses TRBV7-9 with TRBJ1-5; the D gene is possibly TRBD1 (6 bases). Trimming pared 5 bases from V and 0 bases from J, leaving 11 bases between. Germline V gives CDR1 SEHNR, CDR2 FQNEAQ (reference sequence). CDR3 length: 15 residues. The CDR3 sequence is CASSLAGDSNQPQHF. The CDR3, as DNA: TGTGCCAGCAGCCTCGCAGGGGATAGCAATCAGCCCCAGCATTTT.

Of note for this clone: Other DNA sequences in the same sample also yield this CDR3. This chain links TRBV4-2 with TRBJ2-7, with D tentatively TRBD1 (6 bases). V was clipped by 1 base and J by 2 bases, with 9 bases between them. Per the germline V gene, CDR1 is LGHNA and CDR2 is YNFKEQ. The CDR3 sequence is 14 residues long. CDR3 DNA: TGTGCCAGCAGCCAAGGGCAGGGGACCTACGAGCAGTACTTC. It codes for CASSQGQGTYEQYF.

The rearrangement links TRBV19 to TRBJ2-1; 10 positions match TRBD2. CDR1 is LNHDA, CDR2 SQIVND, per germline (reference sequence). The CDR3 is made up of 15 amino acids. V shed 11 bases, J shed 6 bases, and the junction held 13 bases outside the gene matches. The CDR3 loop is CASHEVSGGANEQFF. DNA for the CDR3: TGTGCCTCTCATGAGGTCAGCGGGGGGGCCAATGAGCAGTTCTTC.

The gene calls are TRBV18 and TRBJ2-5; 12 nucleotides align to TRBD2. CDR3 length: 17 residues. Germline CDR1 and CDR2: KGHSH and LQKENI. Losses at the gene ends were 3 bases for V and 2 bases for J; bases not matched to a gene: 7. CDR3 DNA sequence: TGTGCCAGCTCACCGGGACTACTAGCGGGGGGACAAGAGACCCAGTACTTC. Its translation: CASSPGLLAGGQETQYF.

This clone has just a few counts. The chain joins TRBV5-6 to TRBJ2-6, with D unresolved. V was trimmed by 0 bases and J by 2 bases, leaving 9 bases between them. The CDR3 runs to 16 residues. Germline V gene sequence: CDR1 SGHDT, CDR2 YYEEEE. CDR3 DNA sequence: TGTGCCAGCAGCTTGGAGGTAGCCCCTGGGGCCAACGTCCTGACTTTC. It is translated as CASSLEVAPGANVLTF.

Here the CDR3 DNA reads TGTGCCTGGAGTGCGGGGACTAGCGGGAGGGCTAGCCACAATGAGCAGTTCTTC. Translation: CAWSAGTSGRASHNEQFF. The genes are TRBV30 and TRBJ2-1; 16 nucleotides agree with TRBD2. CDR1 is GTSNPN, CDR2 SVGIG, per germline (reference sequence). V dropped 1 base and J dropped 5; count of bases not matched to a gene: 8. This CDR3 comprises 18 residues.

This clone has only one observation. The J gene is TRBJ1-5, the V gene TRBV4-1, with TRBD1 as a possible D gene (6 bases). The ends were cut back, 3 bases at V and 4 bases at J, with 13 bases in the middle. The CDR3 covers 15 residues. Germline loops: CDR1 MGHRA, CDR2 YSYEKL. The CDR3 protein is CASSQEGGGNQPQHF. In nucleotides, the CDR3 is TGCGCCAGCAGCCAGGAAGGGGGGGGAAATCAGCCCCAGCATTTT.

J is TRBJ2-3 and V is TRBV11-2; D is unresolved. Germline lookup yields CDR1 SGHAT and CDR2 FQNNGV. The CDR3 sequence is 13 residues long. V dropped 5 bases and J dropped 6 bases, with 12 bases sitting between them. CDR3 nucleotides: TGTGCCAGCAGCAGACTGACGGCGGATACGCAGTATTTT. Its translation: CASSRLTADTQYF.

This CDR3 is CASSLEAVNRGFDEQYF. The CDR3 region has the DNA TGTGCCAGCAGCTTAGAGGCCGTGAACAGGGGGTTCGACGAGCAGTACTTC. The chain couples TRBV7-6 to TRBJ2-7; TRBD1 matches at 8 bases. The CDR3 is 17 amino acids. Germline CDR1 SGHVS, CDR2 FNYEAQ. The V gene end was trimmed by 1 base and the J gene end by 5 bases; junction bases not matched to a gene: 13.

This sequence joins TRBV27 and TRBJ1-4, with D perhaps matching TRBD1 (6 bases). The CDR3 contains 16 residues. Trimming took 2 bases from V and 4 from J, leaving 14 bases between them. Germline CDR1 reads MNHEY; CDR2 reads SMNVEV (reference sequence). The CDR3 loop is CASSLHGGARNEKLFF. The CDR3 DNA sequence: TGTGCCAGCAGTTTACATGGGGGGGCTCGTAATGAAAAACTGTTTTTT.

The chain has TRBV19 and TRBJ1-1; TRBD1 matches at 11 bases. CDR3 size: 16 residues. The V gene's germline CDR1 is LNHDA and CDR2 SQIVND (reference sequence). The J segment lost 0 bases and the V segment lost 4 bases, leaving 4 bases of the junction unmatched. For the CDR3, the DNA is TGTGCCAGTAGTACGGGGACAGGGGGATTGAACACTGAAGCTTTCTTT. Amino acids: CASSTGTGGLNTEAFF.

V gene TRBV7-2 combines with J gene TRBJ1-1; D gene unclear. This CDR3 region has 14 residues. Per germline, CDR1 SGHTA and CDR2 FQGNSA. V was cut by 1 base and J by 7 bases, with 13 bases left in between. The CDR3 protein is CASSLVRAVGEAFF. CDR3 sequence (DNA): TGTGCCAGCAGCTTAGTGCGGGCTGTTGGTGAAGCTTTCTTT.

The table lists this clone with a few counts. CDR3 sequence (DNA): TGTGCCAGCAGTTACACAGGGGGTGGCACTGAAGCTTTCTTT. As protein: CASSYTGGGTEAFF. The chain recombines TRBV27 with TRBJ1-1; 8 bases match TRBD1. Germline lookup yields CDR1 MNHEY and CDR2 SMNVEV (reference sequence). The CDR3 totals 14 residues. V shed 4 bases, J shed 4 bases, and the junction held 5 bases outside the gene matches.

This sequence joins TRBV4-3 and TRBJ1-3; D not resolved. Per germline, CDR1 LGHNA and CDR2 YSLEER. The V end lost 0 bases, the J end lost 1 base, and 10 bases lay between the germline ends. The CDR3 has 16 amino acids. The chain's CDR3 is CASSQDLTDSGNTIYF. In nucleotides, the CDR3 is TGCGCCAGCAGCCAAGATTTAACTGATTCTGGAAACACCATATATTTT.

V is TRBV28 and J is TRBJ1-2, with a tentative D call TRBD1 (6 bases). The CDR3 is 14 amino acids. Trimming removed 3 bases from V and 7 bases from J, with 15 bases in between. Germline CDR1 MDHEN, CDR2 SYDVKM. The CDR3 DNA sequence: TGTGCCAGCAGTTTCCCCAGTTGGGGGCTTGGCTACACCTTC. Its protein product is CASSFPSWGLGYTF.

The V and J genes are TRBV4-2 and TRBJ2-1; 12 nucleotides match TRBD2. Germline V gene data show CDR1 as LGHNA and CDR2 as YNFKEQ. The CDR3 totals 16 residues. The trim removed 4 bases at V and 7 bases at J, leaving 8 bases unmatched. CDR3 coding DNA: TGTGCCAGCAGCCCTAGGACTAGCGGGGTGGGGAATGAGCAGTTCTTC. As protein: CASSPRTSGVGNEQFF.

The chain recombines TRBV5-4 with TRBJ2-5, with TRBD1 matching over 10 bases. CDR1 is SGHNT, CDR2 YYREEE, per germline (reference sequence). Trimming at V came to 0 bases and at J to 5 bases, leaving 7 bases not matched to a gene. The CDR3 runs 16 residues. The CDR3 nucleotides are TGTGCCAGCAGCTTGGGTCCGGGACAGGGGCTGGAGACCCAGTACTTC. This sequence encodes CASSLGPGQGLETQYF.

This chain uses TRBV4-1 with TRBJ2-7; tentatively, D is TRBD1 (6 bases). The CDR3 has 17 amino acids. Germline-derived CDR1 and CDR2 are MGHRA and YSYEKL. Trimming shortened V by 4 bases and J by 3 bases, and 22 bases separated the two germline ends. The CDR3 nucleotides read TGCGCCAGCAGCCCACACCCCTCAGGGGAGATGGACTACGAGCAGTACTTC. Amino acids: CASSPHPSGEMDYEQYF.

The genes are TRBV6-5 and TRBJ1-4; perhaps TRBD1 as D (5 bases). From germline, CDR1 is MNHEY and CDR2 SVGAGI. With 6 bases removed from V and 8 bases from J, the gap between germline ends came to 13 bases. The CDR3 totals 13 residues. This CDR3 reads CASRGRAREKLFF. CDR3 in DNA: TGTGCCAGCAGGGGCAGGGCCAGGGAAAAACTGTTTTTT.

The chain has TRBV19 and TRBJ1-2, with 8 nucleotides matching TRBD1. V was pared by 4 bases and J by 5 bases, with 18 bases of the junction left unmatched. The CDR3 spans 18 residues. Germline V gene lookup returns CDR1 LNHDA and CDR2 SQIVND (reference sequence). CDR3 coding DNA: TGTGCCAGTAGTACGCTGGACAGGGCCGGGAGTTCAGCTTATGGCTACACCTTC. The encoded protein is CASSTLDRAGSSAYGYTF.

V usage is TRBV7-8 and J usage is TRBJ2-7; D possibly corresponds to TRBD1 (5 bases). CDR3 length equals 13 residues. Germline CDR1 reads SGHVS; CDR2 reads FQNEAQ. Trimming removed 3 bases at V and 5 bases at J, with 11 bases between. CDR3 nucleotides: TGTGCCAGCAGCTTTTCAGGGTTCCACGAGCAGTACTTC. It yields the protein CASSFSGFHEQYF.

This chain connects TRBV5-1 to TRBJ2-2, with TRBD1 matching over 7 bases. Germline values: CDR1 SGHRS, CDR2 YFSETQ. The trim removed 6 bases at V and 2 bases at J, leaving 4 bases unmatched. This CDR3 spans 14 amino acids. The CDR3 sequence is CASKGTANTGELFF. The CDR3 DNA reads TGCGCCAGCAAAGGGACAGCCAACACCGGGGAGCTGTTTTTT.

The chain recombines TRBV28 with TRBJ2-2; weak D call: TRBD1 (6 bases). Trimming stripped 6 bases from V and 7 bases from J, with 18 bases between. This CDR3 is 15 amino acids long. The germline CDR1 and CDR2 sequences are MDHEN and SYDVKM. Written as DNA, the CDR3 is TGTGCCAGCAGACTACCAACAGGGAAGCACGGGGAGCTGTTTTTT. It codes for CASRLPTGKHGELFF.

This rearrangement joins TRBV19 to TRBJ2-5; D remains unclear. V was clipped by 5 bases and J by 2 bases, with 9 bases between them. In germline, CDR1 is LNHDA, CDR2 SQIVND (reference sequence). This CDR3 is built from 13 residues. CDR3 coding DNA: TGTGCCAGTAGTGAGGTGGGTCAAGAGACCCAGTACTTC. The encoded protein is CASSEVGQETQYF.

The rearrangement links TRBV2 to TRBJ1-2, with 9 bases lining up with TRBD1. Germline V gene data show CDR1 as SNHLY and CDR2 as FYNNEI. The trim removed 6 bases at V and 7 bases at J, leaving 9 bases unmatched. The CDR3 covers 14 residues. In DNA form, the CDR3 reads TGTGCCAGCAGGGGAAGTACAGGGGGCGGTGGCTACACCTTC. This encodes CASRGSTGGGGYTF. The full variable domain, in which reference TRBV2 and TRBJ1-2 provide the parts outside the CDR3, is EPEVTQTPSHQVTQMGQEVILRCVPISNHLYFYWYRQILGQKVEFLVSFYNNEISEKSEIFDDQFSVERPDGSNFTLKIRSTKLEDSAMYFCASRGSTGGGGYTFGSGTRLTVV.

This clone appeared a few times. The CDR3 spells CASSLLEPEKLFF. The CDR3, as DNA: TGTGCCAGCTCACTGTTGGAGCCTGAAAAACTGTTTTTT. The chain employs TRBV18 and TRBJ1-4; D is uncertain. From germline, CDR1 is KGHSH and CDR2 LQKENI. The CDR3 sequence is 13 residues long. Trimming cost V 4 bases and J 7 bases, with 10 bases left between them.

This chain connects TRBV6-1 to TRBJ1-5; the D is unclear. Trimming removed 4 bases at V and 11 bases at J, with 9 bases between. This CDR3 comprises 11 residues. CDR1 and CDR2 (germline): MNHNS, SASEGT. The CDR3 sequence: CASSAPIAQHF. CDR3 bases: TGTGCCAGCAGTGCGCCGATAGCCCAGCATTTT.